This T cell receptor beta chain was recovered during a study of blood T cell repertoires in COVID-19. Sequencing was performed with immunoSEQ multiplex PCR; in TCRdb, only in-frame clones are kept and a portion is missing. The sample records a few hundred thousand clones, 75% to 85% being singletons. The CDR3 totals 18 residues. V lost 1 base and J 6 bases, leaving 23 bases between the germline ends. Looked up from germline, CDR1 is MGHRA and CDR2 is YSYEKL. The source is a human donor in a cohort sampled during active COVID-19. Sample: peripheral blood. The rearrangement links TRBV4-1 to TRBJ2-3; no firm D call. The CDR3 loop reads CASSQVSPGSPRRDTQYF. CDR3 in DNA: TGCGCCAGCAGCCAAGTATCTCCCGGGTCTCCGAGAAGGGATACGCAGTATTTT.